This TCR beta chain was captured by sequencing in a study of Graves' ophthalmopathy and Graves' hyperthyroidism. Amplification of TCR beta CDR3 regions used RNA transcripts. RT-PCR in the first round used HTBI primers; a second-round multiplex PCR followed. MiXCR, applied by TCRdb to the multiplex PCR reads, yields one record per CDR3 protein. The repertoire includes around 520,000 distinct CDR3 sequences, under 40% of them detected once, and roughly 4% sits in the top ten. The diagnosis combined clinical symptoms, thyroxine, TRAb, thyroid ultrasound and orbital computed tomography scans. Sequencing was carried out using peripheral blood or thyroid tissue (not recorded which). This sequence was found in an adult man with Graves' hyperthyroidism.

CDR3 DNA sequence: TGTGCCAGCAGCTTACTACGTAAGGACACCGGGGGGTACGAGCAGTACTTC. Its translation: CASSLLRKDTGGYEQYF. The chain recombines TRBV7-6 with TRBJ2-7; 7 bases map to TRBD2. The CDR3 has 17 residues. Looked up from germline, CDR1 is SGHVS and CDR2 is FNYEAQ. V lost 2 bases, J lost 4 bases, and 14 bases stayed unmatched.